The 8 T cell receptor beta chains listed next were all sequenced from one sample in a study of beta chain features in type 1 diabetes. The sequenced template was cDNA made from the entire isolated RNA. Profiling relied on immunoSEQ multiplex PCR, and the TCRdb table lists in-frame clones only, not all of them. The repertoire has 200,000 to 250,000 clones, about 9.3% of them found once; the top ten carry just under 0.035%. Source material: naive CD4+ T cells from blood. Receptors were obtained from a woman between 18 and 29 years old in good health.

The chain combines TRBV19 with TRBJ1-4; 7 bases are shared with TRBD1. J lost 5 bases, V lost 3 bases, and 9 bases had no gene match. Germline CDR1 LNHDA, CDR2 SQIVND (reference sequence). The CDR3 is 16 residues long. CDR3 sequence: CASSIPDRVENEKLFF. Here the CDR3 DNA reads TGTGCCAGTAGTATCCCCGACAGGGTGGAAAATGAAAAACTGTTTTTT.

The J gene is TRBJ2-1, the V gene TRBV5-1; 7 nucleotides match TRBD1. The V and J ends lost 3 bases and 7 bases, in that order; junction bases with no gene match: 7. The germline CDR1 and CDR2 sequences are SGHRS and YFSETQ. The CDR3 loop spans 14 amino acids. As DNA, the CDR3 is TGCGCCAGCAGCTCTCCGGGACAGTTAAATGAGCAGTTCTTC. It yields the protein CASSSPGQLNEQFF.

The sample holds a few counts of this clone. The chain combines TRBV6-6 with TRBJ1-5; TRBD1 matches 8 bases. Unmatched junction bases numbered 4, after V lost 7 bases and J lost 5 bases. The CDR3 extends over 13 amino acids. From germline, CDR1 is MNHNY and CDR2 SVGAGI (reference sequence). CDR3 in DNA: TGTGCCAGCACGACAGGGGCTCATCAGCCCCAGCATTTT. Its translation: CASTTGAHQPQHF.

The sample holds a few counts of this clone. The chain combines TRBV7-9 with TRBJ2-7, with 9 positions matching TRBD2. Losses at the gene ends were 5 bases for V and 4 bases for J; bases not matched to a gene: 6. The CDR3 is 14 amino acids. Germline V gene sequence: CDR1 SEHNR, CDR2 FQNEAQ (reference sequence). The CDR3, as DNA: TGTGCCAGCAGCCACGGGACTAGCAGTTACGAGCAGTACTTC. Residues: CASSHGTSSYEQYF.

In this sample, this clone turned up a few times. The V gene is TRBV25-1, the J gene TRBJ2-2, with a tentative D call TRBD2 (5 bases). Deletions cut 8 bases from V and 3 bases from J, with 10 bases between. CDR3 size: 13 residues. In germline, CDR1 is MGHDK, CDR2 SYGVNS. Here the CDR3 DNA reads TGTGCCAGCGGCGGGCTGGACACCGGGGAGCTGTTTTTT. Translation: CASGGLDTGELFF.

This sequence joins TRBV7-8 and TRBJ2-3; tentative D call: TRBD2 (6 bases). The V end was cut by 5 bases, the J end by 0 bases, with 15 bases between. The length of the CDR3 is 16 residues. Germline loops: CDR1 SGHVS, CDR2 FQNEAQ. In DNA, the CDR3 is TGTGCCAGCAGCCGCTATAGCGGTTCTAGCACAGATACGCAGTATTTT. The encoded protein is CASSRYSGSSTDTQYF.

This clone was counted between two and nine times. CDR3 bases: TGTGCCAGCAGCCAATCAGGACTGTATGGCTACACCTTC. Its protein product is CASSQSGLYGYTF. The V gene is TRBV16, the J gene TRBJ1-2; no clear D gene. Germline V lookup: CDR1 KGHSY, CDR2 FQNENV. This CDR3 comprises 13 residues. The V and J ends lost 0 bases and 5 bases respectively, with 7 bases between them.

This clone was counted between two and nine times. V usage is TRBV11-2 and J usage is TRBJ2-1; D is perhaps TRBD2 (5 bases). The CDR3 is made up of 16 amino acids. Germline CDR1 and CDR2: SGHAT and FQNNGV. With 2 bases removed from V and 6 bases from J, the gap between germline ends came to 17 bases. The CDR3 is CASSLTPLLVSNEQFF. The CDR3, as DNA: TGTGCCAGCAGCTTAACCCCTTTACTAGTGAGCAATGAGCAGTTCTTC.